The subject of this entry is one T cell receptor (beta chain). As for time point: pretreatment peripheral blood. This sample stems from a study of PD-L1 blockade in urothelial cancer. Looking at the study overall: The median number of T cells present in blood samples was 141,255.

Sequenced by immunoSEQ multiplex PCR; TCRdb stores in-frame clones only, minus some. The table records 30,000 to 40,000 clones, roughly nine tenths of them present only once. V was clipped by 8 bases and J by 4 bases, with 14 bases between them. The CDR3 extends over 13 amino acids. The germline gives CDR1 MNHEY, CDR2 SVGAGI. The sequence was obtained from a woman aged 60-75 years with urothelial cancer. V gene TRBV6-5 combines with J gene TRBJ1-2, with D unclear. Sequences were derived from PBMCs, sampled around atezolizumab (anti-PD-L1) treatment. In DNA, the CDR3 is TGTGCCAGCGCATACGGGATTTCCTATGGCTACACCTTC. Protein: CASAYGISYGYTF.